A single TCR beta chain is shown here with its context. Sequencing was performed with immunoSEQ multiplex PCR; in TCRdb, only in-frame clones are kept and a portion is missing. The table includes roughly 60,000 clones, 85% to 95% detected once. The data stem from a study of technical replicates of blood from a few donors. The sequencing sample was made of PBMCs. This TCR was recovered from a human donor in good health. Some clones in this sample may be carry-over from other donors' samples.

The CDR3 reads CASTGTVNTGELFF. CDR3 bases: TGTGCCAGCACTGGGACAGTGAACACCGGGGAGCTGTTTTTT. This sequence joins TRBV2 and TRBJ2-2; 7 bases line up with TRBD1. The CDR3 spans 14 residues. Germline V lookup: CDR1 SNHLY, CDR2 FYNNEI. After removal of 7 bases from V and 1 base from J, the junction contained 3 bases not matched to a gene.